This TCR beta chain was profiled in a study of beta chain features in type 1 diabetes (dated 2018 in TCRdb). About the investigation overall: Mean age, gender distribution, total cell number and subset yield did not differ between patients and healthy donors. The study compared the TCRB repertoires of sorted circulating CD4+ T cell subsets in recently diagnosed type 1 diabetes patients with those in matched healthy donors. A total of over 95,000,000 sorted cells were examined across all samples, and RNA yield correlated strongly with the number of cells per subset. Whereas all 28 donors provided naive and central memory subsets, regulatory and stem cell-like memory subsets were isolated from just 8 patients and roughly eight healthy donors. The paper's findings and limits, for the study overall: Fewer insertions and more nucleotide deletions at VDJ recombination sites were observed in patients with type 1 diabetes, implying thymic rearrangement abnormalities. Shorter templates might have been favored by PCR, but patient and control samples were amplified and corrected together, so both groups would have been affected equally by any skew. A moderate but significant shortening of TCRB CDR3 length was observed in type 1 diabetes patients in all four CD4+ subsets. Because cDNA was sequenced instead of genomic DNA, highly expressing activated cells could be over-represented, though the groups showed no difference in activation or CD3 levels. Because the HLA sub-analyses included only small numbers of individuals, any influence of HLA type on TCRB rearrangement was left unresolved. Naive, central memory and regulatory TCRB repertoires appeared to be more similar among patients than among healthy donors.

The sample holds a few counts of this clone. What this receptor recognizes is not known. Per-nucleotide qualities are absent, and no much larger clonotype sits a single base away. Each donor gave one peripheral blood draw, roughly 120 mL on average, collected into heparinised tubes. A BD FACSAria II and a panel including CD45RO, CCR7, CD25, CD127, CD95 and CD27 were used to sort naive, central memory, regulatory and stem cell-like memory CD4+ T cells. All sorted populations exceeded 95% purity. PBMCs were isolated right away by Lymphoprep density gradient centrifugation and were stained directly, without culture. So that batch effects would be minimized, each experiment stained and sorted samples in pairs, pairing one healthy donor with one patient. The entire isolated RNA was reverse transcribed using the High Capacity cDNA Reverse Transcription Kit, and thus expressed TCRB transcripts were sequenced. Deep immunoSEQ sequencing was performed on naive, central memory and regulatory T cell samples, with an average of about 3.6 million total reads per sample. Sorted cells were lysed in RLT buffer, and RNA was extracted using DNase-treated RNeasy Micro or Mini kits according to cell number. Each cell subset was processed on its own to prevent cross-contamination, while patient and healthy donor samples were processed together. Using the immunoSEQ multiplex PCR, TCRB sequences were amplified from cDNA into 87-bp fragments spanning the CDR3 region. The amplicons were sequenced using the Illumina HiSeq platform. In the authors' own workflow: Synthetic template baselines were used to correct PCR bias computationally, reads within Hamming distance 2 were collapsed together, and singletons that could not be merged were discarded. Reads were aligned against IMGT to assign V, D and J genes, CDR3 length and insertions or deletions at six rearrangement sites. Within each subset, clonotype counts were normalized to sorted cell number, after which true diversity and Gini coefficients were computed with the tcR R package. The overlap coefficient, calculated on TCRB nucleotide sequences, was used to quantify repertoire sharing. As a proxy for the pre-selection repertoire, out-of-frame TCRB sequences from naive cells were analyzed. TCRdb limited this immuneACCESS table to in-frame rearrangements with V and J called. A share of clones is missing; checked studies link under half to unresolved V genes, and the rest is unexplained. V and J calls and clone size are given by that table; D and trimming were obtained from the DNA. Counted in this sample were hundreds of thousands of clones; around 15% of them appeared once. Of the sample, roughly 0.022% falls within the top ten clones.

The CDR3 covers 16 residues, taking in both the cysteine and the phenylalanine. The entry retains the CDR3 DNA only, 48 bases that are in frame from base 1. Per the germline V gene, KGHSH is the CDR1 and LQKENI is the CDR2. Trimming leaves V shorter by 3 bases and J shorter by 0 bases, with the junction holding 8 bases beyond the gene matches. The sequence derives from a young man with type 1 diabetes. The sequencing input was naive CD4+ T cells from blood. The cell subset or site label corresponds to: true naive CD4+ T cells. Recombination joined TRBV18 with TRBJ2-7, and 7 junction bases match TRBD1. The CDR3 loop reads CASSPPGTATSYEQYF. The DNA reads as follows: TGTGCCAGCTCACCCCCCGGGACAGCAACCTCCTACGAGCAGTACTTC.